A selection of T cell receptor beta chains follows, all from one sample in a study of CD8+ T cells in alopecia areata. Repertoires were generated with immunoSEQ multiplex PCR, while TCRdb's copy carries only in-frame clones and drops some. The data hold some 120,000 clones, with under 65% observed a single time. This material consisted of CD4+ T cells sorted from blood, taken at week 4, from a patient treated with tofacitinib. These receptors all stem from a human donor with alopecia areata. Each CDR3 is given with its conserved first and last residue. Each record gives: J gene, V gene, clone size, D gene, CDR3 protein, CDR3 DNA. A D gene is named only where the DNA matches it firmly. A row's size may be missing; if present it is once, few, many or a size class.

J: TRBJ2-2
V: TRBV7-2
size: .
D: TRBD1
CDR3: CASSRQGSTGELFF
DNA: TGTGCCAGCAGTCGACAGGGTTCGACCGGGGAGCTGTTTTTT

J: TRBJ1-1
V: TRBV7-8
size: .
D: .
CDR3: CASSPKNTEAFF
DNA: TGTGCCAGCAGCCCTAAGAACACTGAAGCTTTCTTT

J: TRBJ2-7
V: TRBV28
size: .
D: .
CDR3: CASSFGQISYEQYF
DNA: TGTGCCAGCAGTTTCGGACAGATATCCTACGAGCAGTACTTC

J: TRBJ1-1
V: TRBV2
size: .
D: .
CDR3: CASSTGRNTEAFF
DNA: TGTGCCAGCAGTACAGGGAGGAACACTGAAGCTTTCTTT

J: TRBJ2-5
V: TRBV29-1
size: .
D: .
CDR3: CSVEDNGETQYF
DNA: TGCAGCGTTGAAGATAACGGCGAGACCCAGTACTTC

J: TRBJ2-1
V: TRBV30
size: few
D: TRBD2
CDR3: CAWSAGGGAYNEQFF
DNA: TGTGCCTGGAGCGCCGGTGGGGGGGCCTACAATGAGCAGTTCTTC

J: TRBJ2-3
V: TRBV29-1
size: few
D: .
CDR3: CSVDRGNTDTQYF
DNA: TGCAGCGTTGATCGGGGAAACACAGATACGCAGTATTTT

J: TRBJ1-3
V: TRBV18
size: few
D: .
CDR3: CASSPNPGSDGNTIYF
DNA: TGTGCCAGCTCACCAAATCCAGGGAGCGATGGAAACACCATATATTTT

J: TRBJ1-2
V: TRBV5-6
size: .
D: .
CDR3: CASSLEANYGYTF
DNA: TGTGCCAGCAGCTTGGAGGCTAACTATGGCTACACCTTC

J: TRBJ2-3
V: TRBV9
size: .
D: TRBD1
CDR3: CASSEGQFTDTQYF
DNA: TGTGCCAGCAGCGAGGGACAGTTCACAGATACGCAGTATTTT

J: TRBJ2-2
V: TRBV7-9
size: .
D: .
CDR3: CASSLAGGELFF
DNA: TGTGCCAGCAGCTTAGCGGGCGGGGAGCTGTTTTTT

J: TRBJ1-5
V: TRBV11-3
size: .
D: .
CDR3: CASSRNTGSNQPQHF
DNA: TGTGCCAGCAGCCGAAATACAGGGTCCAATCAGCCCCAGCATTTT

J: TRBJ2-1
V: TRBV29-1
size: few
D: .
CDR3: CSVEEHVGSEQFF
DNA: TGCAGCGTTGAAGAGCACGTGGGGAGTGAGCAGTTCTTC

J: TRBJ2-2
V: TRBV7-8
size: .
D: .
CDR3: CATDHTGELFF
DNA: TGTGCCACCGACCACACCGGGGAGCTGTTTTTT

J: TRBJ1-2
V: TRBV29-1
size: .
D: TRBD1
CDR3: CSVDSTGGQGNGYTF
DNA: TGCAGCGTTGATAGCACCGGAGGACAGGGGAATGGCTACACCTTC

J: TRBJ2-1
V: TRBV7-9
size: .
D: .
CDR3: CASSLTQGHNEQFF
DNA: TGTGCCAGCAGCTTAACCCAGGGACACAATGAGCAGTTCTTC

J: TRBJ2-6
V: TRBV27
size: .
D: .
CDR3: CASSSPSSGANVLTF
DNA: TGTGCCAGCAGTTCCCCCTCTTCTGGGGCCAACGTCCTGACTTTC

J: TRBJ1-1
V: TRBV29-1
size: .
D: TRBD1
CDR3: CSVARQGPNTEAFF
DNA: TGCAGCGTAGCCCGACAGGGGCCGAACACTGAAGCTTTCTTT

J: TRBJ1-1
V: TRBV9
size: .
D: .
CDR3: CASSVAVGTEAFF
DNA: TGTGCCAGCAGCGTAGCCGTGGGCACTGAAGCTTTCTTT

J: TRBJ1-5
V: TRBV4-2
size: .
D: .
CDR3: CASSPQLLSQPQHF
DNA: TGTGCCAGCAGTCCCCAACTGTTGAGTCAGCCCCAGCATTTT

J: TRBJ1-4
V: TRBV6-6
size: few
D: .
CDR3: CASSYSEGRTEKLFF
DNA: TGTGCCAGCAGTTACTCGGAGGGGCGGACTGAAAAACTGTTTTTT

J: TRBJ2-7
V: TRBV30
size: .
D: .
CDR3: CAWSPRTGGVREQYF
DNA: TGTGCCTGGAGTCCCCGGACCGGTGGGGTGAGGGAGCAGTACTTC

J: TRBJ1-5
V: TRBV29-1
size: few
D: .
CDR3: CSVYLQGNSNQPQHF
DNA: TGCAGCGTTTATCTACAGGGTAATAGCAATCAGCCCCAGCATTTT

J: TRBJ1-1
V: TRBV5-1
size: .
D: TRBD1
CDR3: CASSSAYRGGSEAFF
DNA: TGCGCCAGCAGCTCAGCGTACAGGGGTGGGAGTGAAGCTTTCTTT

J: TRBJ2-5
V: TRBV19
size: once
D: TRBD1
CDR3: CASSSGTGAFQETQYF
DNA: TGTGCCAGTAGTAGTGGGACAGGAGCCTTTCAAGAGACCCAGTACTTC

J: TRBJ2-3
V: TRBV5-4
size: .
D: .
CDR3: CASSRGFSTDTQYF
DNA: TGTGCCAGCTCCCGGGGGTTTAGCACAGATACGCAGTATTTT

J: TRBJ2-6
V: TRBV4-2
size: .
D: TRBD1
CDR3: CASSLRTGDGANVLTF
DNA: TGTGCCAGCAGCCTGCGGACAGGGGATGGGGCCAACGTCCTGACTTTC

J: TRBJ2-5
V: TRBV7-2
size: .
D: .
CDR3: CASSLGPTGQETQYF
DNA: TGTGCCAGCAGCTTAGGGCCGACGGGGCAAGAGACCCAGTACTTC

J: TRBJ1-5
V: TRBV5-6
size: .
D: TRBD1
CDR3: CASSLRTGAAGNQPQHF
DNA: TGTGCCAGCAGCCTACGGACAGGGGCGGCGGGCAATCAGCCCCAGCATTTT

J: TRBJ2-7
V: TRBV29-1
size: .
D: .
CDR3: CSVLGTPTYEQYF
DNA: TGCAGCGTTTTGGGGACACCTACCTACGAGCAGTACTTC

J: TRBJ2-3
V: TRBV5-5
size: few
D: .
CDR3: CASSSLLSTDTQYF
DNA: TGTGCCAGCAGCTCCCTGCTCAGCACAGATACGCAGTATTTT

J: TRBJ1-2
V: TRBV27
size: .
D: TRBD1
CDR3: CASSSGQGYGYTF
DNA: TGTGCCAGCAGTTCGGGACAGGGCTATGGCTACACCTTC

J: TRBJ2-5
V: TRBV12-5
size: few
D: .
CDR3: CASGLEPTSAQYF
DNA: TGTGCTAGTGGTTTGGAGCCCACCTCAGCCCAGTACTTC

J: TRBJ1-6
V: TRBV14
size: .
D: .
CDR3: CASSQKGGSPLHF
DNA: TGTGCCAGCAGCCAAAAGGGCGGTTCACCCCTCCACTTT

J: TRBJ2-3
V: TRBV5-1
size: few
D: .
CDR3: CASGRSLDTDTQYF
DNA: TGCGCCAGCGGGCGGAGTCTAGACACAGATACGCAGTATTTT

J: TRBJ2-1
V: TRBV4-1
size: .
D: TRBD2
CDR3: CASSRVGTGTSGGNEQFF
DNA: TGCGCCAGCAGCCGAGTTGGGACCGGGACTAGCGGGGGAAATGAGCAGTTCTTC

J: TRBJ2-7
V: TRBV25-1
size: .
D: .
CDR3: CASSYSSYEQYF
DNA: TGTGCCAGCAGTTACAGTTCCTACGAGCAGTACTTC

J: TRBJ2-3
V: TRBV4-3
size: .
D: .
CDR3: CASSQVEIADTQYF
DNA: TGCGCCAGCAGCCAAGTTGAGATAGCGGATACGCAGTATTTT

J: TRBJ2-7
V: TRBV2
size: .
D: .
CDR3: CASSTEHEQYF
DNA: TGTGCCAGCTCCACTGAACACGAGCAGTACTTC

J: TRBJ2-1
V: TRBV28
size: many
D: TRBD2
CDR3: CASRPRLAGVGHEQFF
DNA: TGTGCCAGCAGACCGAGACTAGCGGGAGTGGGCCATGAGCAGTTCTTC

J: TRBJ2-5
V: TRBV5-6
size: .
D: .
CDR3: CASSFRDQETQYF
DNA: TGTGCCAGCAGCTTCCGGGACCAAGAGACCCAGTACTTC

J: TRBJ2-3
V: TRBV25-1
size: few
D: .
CDR3: CASSELVGLTDTQYF
DNA: TGTGCCAGCAGTGAATTAGTGGGGCTCACAGATACGCAGTATTTT

J: TRBJ2-3
V: TRBV6-5
size: .
D: .
CDR3: CASSYSRLDTQYF
DNA: TGTGCCAGCAGTTACTCCCGGCTAGATACGCAGTATTTT